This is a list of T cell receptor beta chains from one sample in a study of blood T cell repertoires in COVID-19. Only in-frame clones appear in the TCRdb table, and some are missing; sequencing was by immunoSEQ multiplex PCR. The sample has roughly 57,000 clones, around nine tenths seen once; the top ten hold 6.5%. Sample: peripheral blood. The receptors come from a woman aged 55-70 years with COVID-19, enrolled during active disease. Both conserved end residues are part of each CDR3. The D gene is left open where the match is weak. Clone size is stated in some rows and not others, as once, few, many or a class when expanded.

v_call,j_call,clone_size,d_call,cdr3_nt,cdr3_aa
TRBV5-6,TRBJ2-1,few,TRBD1,TGTGCCAGCAGCTTGGGGGCTAAGATTTGGACAGGCAATGAGCAGTTCTTC,CASSLGAKIWTGNEQFF
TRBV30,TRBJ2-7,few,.,TGTGCCTACCAAAGGGCGGACTTCAGCGGCGAGCAGTACTTC,CAYQRADFSGEQYF
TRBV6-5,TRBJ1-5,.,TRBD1,TGTGCCAGCAGCCAAAGACAGGGAGGCAATCAGCCCCAGCATTTT,CASSQRQGGNQPQHF
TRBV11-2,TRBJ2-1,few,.,TGTGCCAGCAGCTTAGATGTAGGAGTCTCCTACAATGAGCAGTTCTTC,CASSLDVGVSYNEQFF
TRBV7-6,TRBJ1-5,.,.,TGTGCCAGCAGCTTAGTGCCAGGGAACAATCAGCCCCAGCATTTT,CASSLVPGNNQPQHF
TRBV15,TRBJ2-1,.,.,TGTGCCACCAGCAGAGATTACACAGGGAAAAACGAGCAGTTCTTC,CATSRDYTGKNEQFF
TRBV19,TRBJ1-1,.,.,TGTGCCAGTAGACGGAGCATGAACACTGAAGCTTTCTTT,CASRRSMNTEAFF
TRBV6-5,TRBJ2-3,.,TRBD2,TGTGCCAGCAGTAGAGCGGGAGGGCTCTCAGATACGCAGTATTTT,CASSRAGGLSDTQYF
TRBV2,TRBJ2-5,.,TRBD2,TGTGCCAGCAGTCGGCGGGAGGTCCAGGAGACCCAGTACTTC,CASSRREVQETQYF
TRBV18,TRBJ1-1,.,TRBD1,TGTGCCAGCTCACTTAAGGGGGCCCCGAACACTGAAGCTTTCTTT,CASSLKGAPNTEAFF
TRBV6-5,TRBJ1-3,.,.,TGTGCCAGCACGGAGGCTGGAAACACCATATATTTT,CASTEAGNTIYF
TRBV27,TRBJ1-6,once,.,TGTGCCAGCAGTTTAAGGTTGAGGGATTCACCCCTCCACTTT,CASSLRLRDSPLHF
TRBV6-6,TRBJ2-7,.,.,TGTGCCAGCAATCTAGTCAGGGGTCCCTACGAGCAGTACTTC,CASNLVRGPYEQYF
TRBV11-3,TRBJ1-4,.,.,TGTGCCAGCAGCTTAAGGACAACAACTAATGAAAAACTGTTTTTT,CASSLRTTTNEKLFF
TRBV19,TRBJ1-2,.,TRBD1,TGTGCCAGTAGTAATCCGGGACAGGCCCACTATGGCTACACCTTC,CASSNPGQAHYGYTF
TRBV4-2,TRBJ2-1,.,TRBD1,TGTGCCAGCAGCCAAGCGGACAGGAGCTCCTACAATGAGCAGTTCTTC,CASSQADRSSYNEQFF
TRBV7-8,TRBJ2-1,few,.,TGTGCCAGCAGCTTAGGGCTAGCGAATTACAATGAGCAGTTCTTC,CASSLGLANYNEQFF
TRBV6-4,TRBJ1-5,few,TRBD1,TGTGCCAGCAGTGACTCCGGGACAGGGATAAATCAGCCCCAGCATTTT,CASSDSGTGINQPQHF
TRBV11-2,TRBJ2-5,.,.,TGTGCCAGCAGGGCACTCGACGGGCAAGAGACCCAGTACTTC,CASRALDGQETQYF
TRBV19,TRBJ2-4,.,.,TGTGCCAGTAGTACCTTAGGGGACATCAAAAACATTCAGTACTTC,CASSTLGDIKNIQYF
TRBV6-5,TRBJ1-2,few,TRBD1,TGTGCCAGCAGTTACTCCTCAGGGGGCTATGGCTACACCTTC,CASSYSSGGYGYTF
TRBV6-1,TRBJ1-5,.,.,TGTGCCAGCAGTGAAGCGCTCGGGTATCAGCCCCAGCATTTT,CASSEALGYQPQHF
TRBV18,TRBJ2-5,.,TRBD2,TGTGCCAGCTCCCGGAAACTAGCGGGAGGGCAAGAGACCCAGTACTTC,CASSRKLAGGQETQYF
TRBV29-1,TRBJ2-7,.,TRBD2,TGCAGCGGTCAGACTAGCGGGAATTCCTACGAGCAGTACTTC,CSGQTSGNSYEQYF
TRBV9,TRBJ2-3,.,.,TGTGCCAGCAGCGTCGAATCTCGACAGGGTTTGGGAGGTACGCAGTATTTT,CASSVESRQGLGGTQYF
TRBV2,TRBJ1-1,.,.,TGTGCCAGCAGTGTTCGGACAGAGAACACTGAAGCTTTCTTT,CASSVRTENTEAFF
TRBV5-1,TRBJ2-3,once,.,TGCGCCAGCAGCTTCGGACAGAGCACAGATACGCAGTATTTT,CASSFGQSTDTQYF
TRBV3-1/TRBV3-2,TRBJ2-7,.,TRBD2,TGTGCCAGCAGCTTGGGGACTAGCGGGCGATACGAGCAGTACTTC,CASSLGTSGRYEQYF
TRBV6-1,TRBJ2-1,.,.,TGTGCCAGCAGTGAAGACAGACTAAATGAGCAGTTCTTC,CASSEDRLNEQFF
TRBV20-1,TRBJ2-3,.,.,TGCAGTGTCTCGGGAGCGACGCAGTATTTT,CSVSGATQYF
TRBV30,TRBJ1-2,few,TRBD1,TGTGCCTGGAGTGTATTCGGACAGGGGGCGGGTGGCTACACCTTC,CAWSVFGQGAGGYTF
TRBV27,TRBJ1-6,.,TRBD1,TGTGCCAGCAGTTCGCCCGGGACAGGGGCATCGAATAATTCACCCCTCCACTTT,CASSSPGTGASNNSPLHF
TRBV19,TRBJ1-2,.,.,TGTGCCAGTAGTTTCCTAGGGGTGGCGAACTATGGCTACACCTTC,CASSFLGVANYGYTF
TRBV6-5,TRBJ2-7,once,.,TGTGCCAGCAGTTACACCCAGAACTCCTACGAGCAGTACTTC,CASSYTQNSYEQYF
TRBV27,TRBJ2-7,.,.,TGTGCCAGCAGTTTAAGGTCAGGGGACCCCTACGAGCAGTACTTC,CASSLRSGDPYEQYF
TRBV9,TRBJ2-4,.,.,TGTGCCAGCAGCGTAGGACCCGAGGGAAACATTCAGTACTTC,CASSVGPEGNIQYF
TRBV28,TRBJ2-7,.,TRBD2,TGTGCCAGCAGTTCCCCGGCCAGCGGGAGGTGGGACGAGCAGTACTTC,CASSSPASGRWDEQYF
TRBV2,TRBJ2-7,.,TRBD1,TGTGCCAGCAGTGATCCGGGACAGAGATCCTACGAGCAGTACTTC,CASSDPGQRSYEQYF
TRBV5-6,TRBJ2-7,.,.,TGTGCCAGCACCAACAGGATCTACGAGCAGTACTTC,CASTNRIYEQYF
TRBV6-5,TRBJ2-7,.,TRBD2,TGTGCCGCTCAAAGGACTAGCGGGAGTAACTACGAGCAGTACTTC,CAAQRTSGSNYEQYF
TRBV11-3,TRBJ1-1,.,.,TGTGCCAGCAGCTTAGACCCCCTGCTTGCGAGGACTGAAGCTTTCTTT,CASSLDPLLARTEAFF
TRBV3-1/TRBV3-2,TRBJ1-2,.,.,TGTGCCAGCAGCCAAGGACAGAGATGGTATGGCTACACCTTC,CASSQGQRWYGYTF
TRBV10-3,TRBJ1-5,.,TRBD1,TGTGCCATCAGTGAGTCCGGGACAGGGCTTCAGCCCCAGCATTTT,CAISESGTGLQPQHF
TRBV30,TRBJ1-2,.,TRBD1,TGTGCCTGGAGACAACAGGGGCCCGGCTACACCTTC,CAWRQQGPGYTF
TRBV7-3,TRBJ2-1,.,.,TGTGCCAGCAGCTTCACCGTTGAGAATGAGCAGTTCTTC,CASSFTVENEQFF